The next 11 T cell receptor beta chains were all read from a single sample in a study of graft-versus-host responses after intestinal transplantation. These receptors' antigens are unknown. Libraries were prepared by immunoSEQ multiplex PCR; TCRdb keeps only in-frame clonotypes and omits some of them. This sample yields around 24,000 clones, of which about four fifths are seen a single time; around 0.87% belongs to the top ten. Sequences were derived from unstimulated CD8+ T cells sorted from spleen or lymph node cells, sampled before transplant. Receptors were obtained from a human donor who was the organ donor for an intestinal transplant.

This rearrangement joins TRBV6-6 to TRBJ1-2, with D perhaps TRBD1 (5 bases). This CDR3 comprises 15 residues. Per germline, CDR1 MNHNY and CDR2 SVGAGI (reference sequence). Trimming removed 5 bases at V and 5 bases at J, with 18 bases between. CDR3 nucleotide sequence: TGTGCCAGCAGTGGGGGGTCTGGAGGTGGTTATGGCTACACCTTC. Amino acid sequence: CASSGGSGGGYGYTF.

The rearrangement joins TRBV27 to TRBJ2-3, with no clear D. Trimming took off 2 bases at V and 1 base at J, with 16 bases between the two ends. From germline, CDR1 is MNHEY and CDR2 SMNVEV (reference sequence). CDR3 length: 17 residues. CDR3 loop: CASSLHFSAPGTDTQYF. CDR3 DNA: TGTGCCAGCAGTTTACACTTCTCAGCGCCTGGCACAGATACGCAGTATTTT.

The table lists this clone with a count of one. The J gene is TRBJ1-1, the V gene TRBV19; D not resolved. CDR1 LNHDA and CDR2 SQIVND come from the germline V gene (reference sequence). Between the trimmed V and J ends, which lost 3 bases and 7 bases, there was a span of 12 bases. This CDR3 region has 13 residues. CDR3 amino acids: CASSIALSSEAFF. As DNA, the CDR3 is TGTGCCAGTAGTATCGCTCTATCCAGTGAAGCTTTCTTT.

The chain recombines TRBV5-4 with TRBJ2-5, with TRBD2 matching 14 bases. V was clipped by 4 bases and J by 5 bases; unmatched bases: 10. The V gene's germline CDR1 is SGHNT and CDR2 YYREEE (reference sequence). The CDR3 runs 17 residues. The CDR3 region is CASSPMTSGGAGETQYF. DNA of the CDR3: TGTGCCAGCAGCCCGATGACTAGCGGGGGGGCCGGGGAGACCCAGTACTTC.

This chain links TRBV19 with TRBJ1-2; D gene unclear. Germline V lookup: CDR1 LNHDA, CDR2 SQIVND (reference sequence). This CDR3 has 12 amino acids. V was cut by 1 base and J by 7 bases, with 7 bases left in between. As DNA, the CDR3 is TGTGCCAGTAGTATAGGGGGAGTTGGCTACACCTTC. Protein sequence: CASSIGGVGYTF. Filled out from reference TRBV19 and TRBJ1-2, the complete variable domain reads DGGITQSPKYLFRKEGQNVTLSCEQNLNHDAMYWYRQDPGQGLRLIYYSQIVNDFQKGDIAEGYSVSREKKESFPLTVTSAQKNPTAFYLCASSIGGVGYTFGSGTRLTVV.

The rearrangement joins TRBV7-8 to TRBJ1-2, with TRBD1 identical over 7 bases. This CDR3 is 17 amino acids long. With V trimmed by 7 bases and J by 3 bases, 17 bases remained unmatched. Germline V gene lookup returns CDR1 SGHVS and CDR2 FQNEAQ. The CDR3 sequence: CASNPSGYRGSDYGYTF. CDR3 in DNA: TGTGCCAGCAACCCCTCGGGCTACAGGGGATCAGACTATGGCTACACCTTC.

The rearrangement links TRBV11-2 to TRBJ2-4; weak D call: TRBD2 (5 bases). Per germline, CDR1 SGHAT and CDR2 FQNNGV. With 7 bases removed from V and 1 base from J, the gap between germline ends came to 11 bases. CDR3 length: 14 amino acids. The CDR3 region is CASTTSGAKNIQYF. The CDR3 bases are TGTGCCAGCACAACTAGTGGCGCCAAAAACATTCAGTACTTC.

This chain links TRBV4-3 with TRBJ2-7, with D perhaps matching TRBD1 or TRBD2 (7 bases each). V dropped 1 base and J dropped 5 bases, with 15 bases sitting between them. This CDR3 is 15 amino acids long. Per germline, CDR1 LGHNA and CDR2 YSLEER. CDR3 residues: CASSQVQGGSDEQYF. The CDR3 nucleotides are TGCGCCAGCAGCCAAGTGCAGGGGGGGTCCGACGAGCAGTACTTC.

In DNA form, the CDR3 reads TGTGCCAGCAGTGTACAAAGTCCCGGGACGAATGAGCAGTTCTTC. Protein: CASSVQSPGTNEQFF. The genes are TRBV6-1 and TRBJ2-1; the D call may be TRBD1 or TRBD2 (5 bases each). V gave up 4 bases and J gave up 7 bases, with 17 bases separating them. This CDR3 comprises 15 residues. Germline values: CDR1 MNHNS, CDR2 SASEGT.

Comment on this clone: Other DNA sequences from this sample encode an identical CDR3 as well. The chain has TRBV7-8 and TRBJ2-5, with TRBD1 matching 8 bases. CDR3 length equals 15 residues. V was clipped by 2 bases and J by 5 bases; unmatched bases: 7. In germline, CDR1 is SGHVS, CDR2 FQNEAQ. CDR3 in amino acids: CASSLRQGAGETQYF. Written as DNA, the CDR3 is TGTGCCAGCAGCTTACGGCAGGGGGCGGGGGAGACCCAGTACTTC.

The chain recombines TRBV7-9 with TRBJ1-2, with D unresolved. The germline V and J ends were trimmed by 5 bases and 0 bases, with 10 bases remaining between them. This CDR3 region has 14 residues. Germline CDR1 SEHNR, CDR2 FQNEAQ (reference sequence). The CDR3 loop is CASSPQPANYGYTF. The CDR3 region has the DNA TGTGCCAGCAGCCCACAGCCTGCTAACTATGGCTACACCTTC.